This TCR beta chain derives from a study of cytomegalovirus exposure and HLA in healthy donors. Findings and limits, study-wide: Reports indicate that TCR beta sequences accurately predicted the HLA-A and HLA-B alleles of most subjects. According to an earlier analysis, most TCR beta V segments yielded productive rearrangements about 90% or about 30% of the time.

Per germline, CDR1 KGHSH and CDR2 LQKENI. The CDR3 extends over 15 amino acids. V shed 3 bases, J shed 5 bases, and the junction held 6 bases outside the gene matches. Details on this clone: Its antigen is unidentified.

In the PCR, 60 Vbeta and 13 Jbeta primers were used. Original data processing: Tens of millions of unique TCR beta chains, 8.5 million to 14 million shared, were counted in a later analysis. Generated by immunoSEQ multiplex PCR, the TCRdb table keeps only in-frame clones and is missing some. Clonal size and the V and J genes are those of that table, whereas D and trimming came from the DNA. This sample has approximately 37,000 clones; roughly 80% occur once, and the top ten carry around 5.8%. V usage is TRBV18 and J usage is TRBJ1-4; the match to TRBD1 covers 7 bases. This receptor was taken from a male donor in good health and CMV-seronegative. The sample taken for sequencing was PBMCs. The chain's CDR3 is CASSPSGTANEKLFF. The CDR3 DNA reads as TGTGCCAGCTCACCCTCCGGGACAGCGAATGAAAAACTGTTTTTT.